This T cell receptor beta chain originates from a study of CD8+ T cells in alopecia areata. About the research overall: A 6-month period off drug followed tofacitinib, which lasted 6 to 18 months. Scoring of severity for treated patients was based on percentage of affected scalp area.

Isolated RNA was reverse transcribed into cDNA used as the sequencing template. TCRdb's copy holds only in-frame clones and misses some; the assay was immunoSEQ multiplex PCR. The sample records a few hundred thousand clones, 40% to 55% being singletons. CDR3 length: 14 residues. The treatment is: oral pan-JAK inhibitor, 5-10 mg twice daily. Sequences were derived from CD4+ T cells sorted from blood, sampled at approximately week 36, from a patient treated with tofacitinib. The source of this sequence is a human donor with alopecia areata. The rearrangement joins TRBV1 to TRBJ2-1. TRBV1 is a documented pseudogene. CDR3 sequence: CTSSQDRPLNEQFF. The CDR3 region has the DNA TGCACCAGCAGCCAAGATAGGCCCCTCAATGAGCAGTTCTTC.